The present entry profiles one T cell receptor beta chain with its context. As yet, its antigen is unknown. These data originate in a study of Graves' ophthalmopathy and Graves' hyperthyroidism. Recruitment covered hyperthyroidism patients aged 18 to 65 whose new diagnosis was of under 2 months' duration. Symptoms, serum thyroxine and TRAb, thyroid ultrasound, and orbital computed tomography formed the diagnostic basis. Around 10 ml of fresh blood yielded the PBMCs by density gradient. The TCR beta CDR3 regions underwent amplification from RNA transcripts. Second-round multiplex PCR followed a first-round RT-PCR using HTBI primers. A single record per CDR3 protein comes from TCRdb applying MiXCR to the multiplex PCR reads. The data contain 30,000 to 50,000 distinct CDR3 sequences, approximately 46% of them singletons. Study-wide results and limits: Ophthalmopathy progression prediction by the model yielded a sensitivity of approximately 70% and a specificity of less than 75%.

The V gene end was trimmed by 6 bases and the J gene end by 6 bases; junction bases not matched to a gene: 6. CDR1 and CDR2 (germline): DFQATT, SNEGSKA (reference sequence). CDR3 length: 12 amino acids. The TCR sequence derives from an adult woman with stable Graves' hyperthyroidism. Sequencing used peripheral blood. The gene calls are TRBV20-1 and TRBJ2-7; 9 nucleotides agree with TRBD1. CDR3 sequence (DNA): TGCAGTGCCCAGGACAGGGGCGGCGAGCAGTACTTC. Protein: CSAQDRGGEQYF.